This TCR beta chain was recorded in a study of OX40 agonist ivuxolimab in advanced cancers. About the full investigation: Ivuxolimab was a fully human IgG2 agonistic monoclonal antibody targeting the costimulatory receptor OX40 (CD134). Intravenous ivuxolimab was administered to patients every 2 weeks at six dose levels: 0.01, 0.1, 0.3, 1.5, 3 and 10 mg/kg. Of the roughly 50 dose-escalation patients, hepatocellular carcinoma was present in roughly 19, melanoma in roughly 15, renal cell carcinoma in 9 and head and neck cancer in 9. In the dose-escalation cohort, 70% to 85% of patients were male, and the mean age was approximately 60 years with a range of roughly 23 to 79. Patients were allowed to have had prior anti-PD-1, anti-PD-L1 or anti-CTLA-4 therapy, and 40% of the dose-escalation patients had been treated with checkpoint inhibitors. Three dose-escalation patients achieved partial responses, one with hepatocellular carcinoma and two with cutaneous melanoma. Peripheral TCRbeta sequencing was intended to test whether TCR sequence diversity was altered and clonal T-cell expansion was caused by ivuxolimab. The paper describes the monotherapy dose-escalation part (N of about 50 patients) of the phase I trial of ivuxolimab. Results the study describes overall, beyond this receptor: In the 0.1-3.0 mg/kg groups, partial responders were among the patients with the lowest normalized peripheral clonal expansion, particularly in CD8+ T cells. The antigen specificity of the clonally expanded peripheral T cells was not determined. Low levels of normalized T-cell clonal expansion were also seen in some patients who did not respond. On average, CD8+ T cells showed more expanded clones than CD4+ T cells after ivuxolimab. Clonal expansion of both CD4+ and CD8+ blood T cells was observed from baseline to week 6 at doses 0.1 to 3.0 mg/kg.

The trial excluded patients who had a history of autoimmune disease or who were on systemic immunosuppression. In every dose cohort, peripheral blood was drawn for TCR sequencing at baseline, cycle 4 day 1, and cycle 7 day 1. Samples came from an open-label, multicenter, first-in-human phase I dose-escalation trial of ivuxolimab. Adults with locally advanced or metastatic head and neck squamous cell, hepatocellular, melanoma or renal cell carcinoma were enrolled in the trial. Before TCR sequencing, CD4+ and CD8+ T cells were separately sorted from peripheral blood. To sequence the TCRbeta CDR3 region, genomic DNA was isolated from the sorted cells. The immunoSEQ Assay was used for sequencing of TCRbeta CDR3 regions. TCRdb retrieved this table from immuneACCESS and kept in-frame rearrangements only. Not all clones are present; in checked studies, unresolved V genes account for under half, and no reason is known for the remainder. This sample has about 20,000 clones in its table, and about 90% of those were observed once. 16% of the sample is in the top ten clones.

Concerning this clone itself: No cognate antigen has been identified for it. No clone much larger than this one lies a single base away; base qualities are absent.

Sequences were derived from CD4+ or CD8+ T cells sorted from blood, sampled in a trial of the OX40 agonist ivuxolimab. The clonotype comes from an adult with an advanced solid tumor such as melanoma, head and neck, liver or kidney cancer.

CDR3 loop: CATSGQSNEKLFF. Read as DNA, the sequence is TGTGCCACCTCGGGACAAAGTAATGAAAAACTGTTTTTT. Recombination joined TRBV19 with TRBJ1-4, and possibly TRBD1, on 6 matching bases. The CDR3 has 13 amino acids, counting the end cysteine and phenylalanine. Only the CDR3 portion is preserved as DNA: 39 bases, with reading frame beginning at the first base. V is clipped by 10 bases and J by 4 bases, and the sequence between their germline boundaries is 13 bases long. CDR1 and CDR2, looked up from the germline V gene (reference sequence), are LNHDA and SQIVND.